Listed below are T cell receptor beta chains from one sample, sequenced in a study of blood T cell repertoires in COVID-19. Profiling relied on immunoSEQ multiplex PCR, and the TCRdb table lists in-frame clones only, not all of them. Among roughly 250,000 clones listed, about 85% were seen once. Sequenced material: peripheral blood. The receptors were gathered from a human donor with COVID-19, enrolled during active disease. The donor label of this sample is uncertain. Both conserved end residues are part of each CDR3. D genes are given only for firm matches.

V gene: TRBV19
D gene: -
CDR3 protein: CASSIGQAYGYTF

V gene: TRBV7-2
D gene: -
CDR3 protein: CASSLVIRRGDEQFF

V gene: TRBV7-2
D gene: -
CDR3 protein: CASSLAGAGANVLTF

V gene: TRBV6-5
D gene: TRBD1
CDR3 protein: CASTGTVSYEQYF

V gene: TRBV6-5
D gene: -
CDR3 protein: CASSDRSSNQPQHF

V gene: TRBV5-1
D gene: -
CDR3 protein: CASSLDSPHSGNTIYF

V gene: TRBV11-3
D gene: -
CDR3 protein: CASSPRGRAPLNEQFF

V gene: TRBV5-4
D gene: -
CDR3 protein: CASSLDPGVNYGYTF

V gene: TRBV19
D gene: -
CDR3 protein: CASSDYRLATEAFF

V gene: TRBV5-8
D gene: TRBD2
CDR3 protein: CASTLEGLAGVDEQFF

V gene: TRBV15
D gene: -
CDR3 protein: CATSRELVRGDEQFF

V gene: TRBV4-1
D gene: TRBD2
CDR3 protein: CASSPARLAGVRNEQFF

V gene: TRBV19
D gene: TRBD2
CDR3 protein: CASSNPRTAHGTSGSNPSYEQYF

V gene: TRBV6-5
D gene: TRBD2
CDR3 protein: CASQLAGGLTDTQYF

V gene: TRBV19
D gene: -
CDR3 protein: CASSSQMNTEAFF

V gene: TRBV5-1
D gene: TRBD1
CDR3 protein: CASSLGRGECTF